This is a list of T cell receptor beta chains from one sample in a study of blood T cell repertoires in COVID-19. Here immunoSEQ multiplex PCR was the method, and the copy in TCRdb shows in-frame clones only, minus some. The sample includes hundreds of thousands of clones, about 83% of them seen just once. The sample consisted of PBMCs or T cells enriched from blood (not recorded which). These receptors were taken from a woman in her thirties or forties who had recovered from COVID-19. The CDR3 runs from the conserved cysteine through the conserved F or W. A D gene is named only where the DNA matches it firmly. Clone size is stated in some rows and not others, as once, few, many or a class when expanded.

>-|TRBV7-2|TRBD2|TRBJ2-1
TGTGCCAGCAGCGGGACGGGACTAGCTTCCTACAATGAGCAGTTCTTC
CASSGTGLASYNEQFF
>-|TRBV7-9|-|TRBJ1-6
TGTGCCAGCAGCTTAGCTTCGACTTCCGATTCACCCCTCCACTTT
CASSLASTSDSPLHF
>-|TRBV19|-|TRBJ1-2
TGTGCCAGTACAGGGATTCCTGTTGGTGGCTACACCTTC
CASTGIPVGGYTF
>few|TRBV10-3|TRBD2|TRBJ2-3
TGTGCCATCATGGCGGGAGGCACAGATACGCAGTATTTT
CAIMAGGTDTQYF
>-|TRBV5-1|-|TRBJ2-5
TGCGCCAGCAGCCCGGGGAGTCCCGACCAAGAGACCCAGTACTTC
CASSPGSPDQETQYF
>-|TRBV14|TRBD2|TRBJ2-7
TGTGCCAGCAGCCTGGGACTAGCCCGCGAGCAGTACTTC
CASSLGLAREQYF
>-|TRBV19|-|TRBJ1-2
TGTGCGTCGACCTTTCAGGAACTTAACTATGGCTACACCTTC
CASTFQELNYGYTF
>-|TRBV12-3/TRBV12-4|TRBD1|TRBJ2-1
TGTGCCAGCAGTTTTACCCGACAGGGCCCGTTCTTC
CASSFTRQGPFF
>once|TRBV2|-|TRBJ1-2
TGTGCCAGCAGTGGTTACAGCTATGGCTACACCTTC
CASSGYSYGYTF
>-|TRBV4-2|TRBD2|TRBJ2-7
TGTGCCAGCAGCCAAGATCGGACTAGCGCATTCTACGAGCAGTACTTC
CASSQDRTSAFYEQYF
>-|TRBV5-1|TRBD2|TRBJ2-1
TGCGCCAGCAGCTTGGTATTAGCGGGAACAACCTACAATGAGCAGTTCTTC
CASSLVLAGTTYNEQFF
>-|TRBV2|-|TRBJ1-4
TGTGCCAGCAGTCGAACAGGGAGAAATGAAAAACTGTTTTTT
CASSRTGRNEKLFF
>-|TRBV19|-|TRBJ2-7
TGTGCCAGTAAGCCGGGGATCGAGCAGTACTTC
CASKPGIEQYF
>-|TRBV28|-|TRBJ2-7
TGTGCCAGCAGTTTCCTCGCGGCAAGGAACTACGAGCAGTACTTC
CASSFLAARNYEQYF
>-|TRBV11-2|TRBD2|TRBJ2-7
TGTGCCAGCAGCCTAACCGGACTAGCGGGCGCCTACGAGCAGTACTTC
CASSLTGLAGAYEQYF
>-|TRBV30|TRBD2|TRBJ2-7
TGTGCCTGGAGTGCTCGGGGGGGCGAGCAGTACTTC
CAWSARGGEQYF
>-|TRBV28|TRBD1|TRBJ2-6
TGTGCCAGCAGTACCGATCGGACAGGGAATAACCCCTCTGGGGCCAACGTCCTGACTTTC
CASSTDRTGNNPSGANVLTF
>few|TRBV5-1|-|TRBJ2-2
TGCGCCAGCAGCTTCGCCGGGGAGCTGTTTTTT
CASSFAGELFF
>-|TRBV24-1|TRBD1|TRBJ2-1
TGTGCCACCAGTGATCAGGGGACAGGGGAGCATGAGCAGTTCTTC
CATSDQGTGEHEQFF
>-|TRBV28|-|TRBJ2-1
TGTGCCAGCAGGGGGGGATGGGTCAGCGATGAGCAGTTCTTC
CASRGGWVSDEQFF
>-|TRBV5-4|TRBD1|TRBJ1-2
TGTGCCAGCAGCTGGACAGGGGGCAACTATGGCTACACCTTC
CASSWTGGNYGYTF
>-|TRBV7-2|TRBD1|TRBJ1-6
TGTGCCAGCAGCTCCGGGACAGAAAATCGGAGGGCAAGGCGTTCACCCCTCCACTTT
CASSSGTENRRARRSPLHF
>-|TRBV21-1|-|TRBJ2-7
TGTGCCAGCAGCACCCAGCGGGGCGCCTACGAGCAGTACTTC
CASSTQRGAYEQYF
>-|TRBV25-1|TRBD1|TRBJ1-4
TGTGCCAGCGGACAGGGGGCGGTAGAAAAACTGTTTTTT
CASGQGAVEKLFF
>-|TRBV6-5|TRBD2|TRBJ2-5
TGTGCCAGCAGTTACGGATCGGCGGGGGAAGAGACCCAGTACTTC
CASSYGSAGEETQYF
>-|TRBV10-2|TRBD1|TRBJ2-3
TGCGCCAGCAGGAGGGGGCTAGGCACAGATACGCAGTATTTT
CASRRGLGTDTQYF
>-|TRBV24-1|TRBD1|TRBJ2-2
TGTGCCACCCGGACAGGGGGAGGGAACACCGGGGAGCTGTTTTTT
CATRTGGGNTGELFF
>-|TRBV19|-|TRBJ2-1
TGTGCCAGTACCCAGGGCGGGGCTTACAATGAGCAGTTCTTC
CASTQGGAYNEQFF
>-|TRBV5-1|TRBD2|TRBJ2-7
TGCGCCAGCACAGGGACTAGCGGAGCCTACGAGCAGTACTTC
CASTGTSGAYEQYF
>-|TRBV7-3|TRBD2|TRBJ2-2
TGTGCCAGCAGCTTGACCCGGGAGGGCACCGGGGAGCTGTTTTTT
CASSLTREGTGELFF
>-|TRBV20-1|TRBD2|TRBJ2-1
TGCAGTGCTAGTCAAGCGGGAGGTTTCAATGAGCAGTTCTTC
CSASQAGGFNEQFF
>-|TRBV6-6|-|TRBJ2-7
TGTGCCAGTTCTTCCCTCGGGTCCGAGCAGTACTTC
CASSSLGSEQYF
>-|TRBV9|-|TRBJ2-6
TGTGCCAGCAGCAGAGGCGGGCGGACTGGGGCCAACGTCCTGACTTTC
CASSRGGRTGANVLTF
>-|TRBV6-5|TRBD1|TRBJ1-5
TGTGCCAGCAGGCAGACAGGGACTAGCAATCAGCCCCAGCATTTT
CASRQTGTSNQPQHF
>many|TRBV28|TRBD1|TRBJ1-5
TGTGCCAGCAGGAAACAGGGGTGGCGGCCCCAGCATTTT
CASRKQGWRPQHF
>-|TRBV15|TRBD1|TRBJ2-7
TGTGCCACCAGCAGGGACAGGGGGCACGAGCAGTACTTC
CATSRDRGHEQYF
>-|TRBV18|TRBD1|TRBJ2-7
TGTGCCAGCTCGTCCCCCGGGACAGGGAGGGACGAGCAGTACTTC
CASSSPGTGRDEQYF
>-|TRBV30|TRBD1|TRBJ2-2
TGTGCCCGGACAGGGGAATTCCGGAACACCGGGGAGCTGTTTTTT
CARTGEFRNTGELFF
>few|TRBV7-9|-|TRBJ2-1
TGTGCCAGCAGCCCCGGACAGTACAATGAGCAGTTCTTC
CASSPGQYNEQFF
>-|TRBV4-3|TRBD2|TRBJ2-1
TGCGCCAGCAGCCAAGATCGGCCGGGGGGTTACAATGAGCAGTTCTTC
CASSQDRPGGYNEQFF
>-|TRBV18|TRBD1|TRBJ2-2
TGTGCCAGCTCACCAGGGACAGGGAACACCGGGGAGCTGTTTTTT
CASSPGTGNTGELFF
>-|TRBV7-2|-|TRBJ2-5
TGTGCCAGCAGCTTAGCTTCTCGGGGGGAGACCCAGTACTTC
CASSLASRGETQYF
>-|TRBV4-3|-|TRBJ2-7
TGCGCCAGCAGCCAAGCCTCCTACGGGACTCCTGGCCCCTACGAGCAGTACTTC
CASSQASYGTPGPYEQYF